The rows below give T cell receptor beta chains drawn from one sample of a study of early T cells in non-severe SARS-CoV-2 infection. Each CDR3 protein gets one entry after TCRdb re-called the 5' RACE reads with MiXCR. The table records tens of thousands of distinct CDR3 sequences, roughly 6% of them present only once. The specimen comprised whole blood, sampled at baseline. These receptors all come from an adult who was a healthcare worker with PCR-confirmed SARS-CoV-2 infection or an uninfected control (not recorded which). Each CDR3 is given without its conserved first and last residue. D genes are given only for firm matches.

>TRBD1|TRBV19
ASSLADRLNQPQH
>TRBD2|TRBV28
ASGPGLAGVNYEQY
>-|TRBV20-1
SARDPGKTSSYEQY
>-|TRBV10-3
AISEGGANYGYT
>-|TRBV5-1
ASTSDGTTGELF
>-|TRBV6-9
ASATQPGDSPNQPQH
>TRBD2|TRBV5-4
ASSLRGGSYEQY
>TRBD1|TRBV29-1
SAKRTGGYEQY
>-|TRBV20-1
SARVGRHGDTQY
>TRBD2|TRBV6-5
ASSLPGLGRNTQY
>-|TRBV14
ASSQDFVKLF
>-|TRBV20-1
SARTGQSPLH